Below, 25 T cell receptor beta chains from the same sample are listed, as sequenced in a study of T cell repertoires in cytomegalovirus infection. TCRdb independently ran MiXCR on the reads; one entry per CDR3 protein. This table has hundreds of thousands of distinct CDR3 sequences, under 55% appearing once. Which antigens these TCRs recognize remains unknown. This material consisted of cultured PBMCs, taken from culture after CMV antigen stimulation. These receptors originate from a human donor in good health (CMV status not recorded). Some clones in this sample may be carry-over from other donors' samples.

There are a few counts of this clonotype. The chain uses TRBV6-6 and TRBJ2-3, with 11 nucleotides matching TRBD2. This CDR3 has 17 amino acids. Germline loops: CDR1 MNHNY, CDR2 SVGAGI (reference sequence). J lost 2 bases, V lost 5 bases, and 9 bases had no gene match. CDR3 in amino acids: CASSPTTSGISTDTQYF. Written as DNA, the CDR3 is TGTGCCAGCAGTCCGACGACTAGCGGGATATCCACAGATACGCAGTATTTT.

This clonotype has a handful of counts. The chain carries TRBV2 and TRBJ2-2; 7 bases fit TRBD2. J lost 6 bases, V lost 2 bases, and 12 bases had no gene match. The CDR3 covers 17 residues. CDR1 is SNHLY and CDR2 is FYNNEI in the germline V gene. The CDR3 sequence is CASSEPRRTRVPGELFF. CDR3 nucleotides: TGTGCCAGCAGTGAACCGAGGAGGACTAGAGTCCCCGGGGAGCTGTTTTTT.

The CDR3: CASSLAETYTDTQYF. The CDR3 coding sequence is TGTGCCAGCAGTTTGGCAGAAACATACACAGATACGCAGTATTTT. The chain is built from TRBV28 and TRBJ2-3; D is undetermined. Germline lookup yields CDR1 MDHEN and CDR2 SYDVKM. The length of the CDR3 is 15 residues. The germline V and J ends were trimmed by 3 bases and 2 bases, with 12 bases remaining between them.

As concerns this clonotype: A much larger clonotype is one base distant, so this may be a read error. The genes are TRBV7-2 and TRBJ2-3; TRBD1 might be the D (6 bases). V lost 2 bases to trimming and J lost 4 bases, with 10 bases between them. The germline CDR1 and CDR2 sequences are SGHTA and FQGNSA. The CDR3 sequence is 14 residues long. The CDR3 loop reads CASSLRQVPDTQYF. Written as DNA, the CDR3 is TGTGCCAGCAGCTTAAGACAGGTACCAGATACGCAGTATTTT. The variable domain in full, completed from reference TRBV7-2 and TRBJ2-3, reads GAGVSQSPSNKVTEKGKDVELRCDPISGHTALYWYRQSLGQGLEFLIYFQGNSAPDKSGLPSDRFSAERTGGSVSTLTIQRTQQEDSAVYLCASSLRQVPDTQYFGPGTRLTVL.

In its sample, this clonotype was seen a few times. The chain links TRBV28 to TRBJ2-7; no definite D call. Trimming cost V 4 bases and J 3 bases, with 19 bases left between them. The CDR3 is 16 residues long. Germline V gene sequence: CDR1 MDHEN, CDR2 SYDVKM. This chain's CDR3 is CASSSLRLRSSYEQYF. DNA of the CDR3: TGTGCCAGCAGTTCCCTGCGGCTCAGGTCAAGCTACGAGCAGTACTTC.

V usage is TRBV7-2 and J usage is TRBJ2-7, with D perhaps TRBD2 (7 bases). The V gene's germline CDR1 is SGHTA and CDR2 FQGNSA. The CDR3 contains 16 residues. V lost 1 base, J lost 0 bases, and 13 bases lay in between. The CDR3 sequence: CASSLEGGERSYEQYF. CDR3 DNA: TGTGCCAGCAGCTTAGAAGGGGGGGAGCGCTCCTACGAGCAGTACTTC.

The V and J genes are TRBV7-9 and TRBJ2-7; 7 bases line up with TRBD1. V shed 3 bases and J 3 bases; nucleotides not matched to a gene: 5. CDR1 SEHNR and CDR2 FQNEAQ come from the germline V gene (reference sequence). The CDR3 has 14 amino acids. CDR3 nucleotide sequence: TGTGCCAGCAGCTTGATGGGACAGAACTACGAGCAGTACTTC. As protein: CASSLMGQNYEQYF.

This clonotype was detected only a few times. V and J are TRBV6-2 or TRBV6-3 and TRBJ2-7; TRBD2 is a possible D gene (9 bases). Germline CDR1 reads MNHEY; CDR2 reads SVGEGT. V gave up 2 bases and J gave up 0 bases, with 26 bases separating them. The CDR3 covers 20 residues. The CDR3 DNA follows: TGTGCCAGCAGTTACCCCACAGGGGGAGATATAGCGGGAGTCTCCTACGAGCAGTACTTC. Protein: CASSYPTGGDIAGVSYEQYF.

Remarks on this clonotype: One end of the junction does not line up with germline, which may come from a read error. The V gene is TRBV7-4, the J gene TRBJ2-7, with no clear D. The CDR3 is 12 amino acids. In germline, CDR1 is SGHVT, CDR2 SQSDAQ. The CDR3 DNA sequence: TGTGGCAGCAATACAGCCTCCTACGAGCAGTACTTC. This translates into CGSNTASYEQYF.

This clonotype turned up a few times. This chain uses TRBV7-2 with TRBJ2-7; 8 bases align to TRBD2. This CDR3 spans 14 amino acids. Trimming at V came to 1 base and at J to 4 bases, leaving 3 bases not matched to a gene. Germline loops: CDR1 SGHTA, CDR2 FQGNSA. In nucleotides, the CDR3 is TGTGCCAGCAGCTTAGTTAGCGGGGATTACGAGCAGTACTTC. Protein product: CASSLVSGDYEQYF. Together with reference TRBV7-2 and TRBJ2-7, the CDR3 gives the full variable domain: GAGVSQSPSNKVTEKGKDVELRCDPISGHTALYWYRQSLGQGLEFLIYFQGNSAPDKSGLPSDRFSAERTGGSVSTLTIQRTQQEDSAVYLCASSLVSGDYEQYFGPGTRLTVT.

V and J are TRBV6-1 and TRBJ2-3, with TRBD2 identical over 12 bases. This CDR3 is 16 amino acids long. Germline V lookup: CDR1 MNHNS, CDR2 SASEGT. Losses at the gene ends were 6 bases for V and 3 bases for J; bases not matched to a gene: 7. The CDR3 region has the DNA TGTGCCAGCAGCCCGACTAGCGGGGGTTGGACAGATACGCAGTATTTT. This sequence encodes CASSPTSGGWTDTQYF.

This chain connects TRBV29-1 to TRBJ1-2; D is possibly TRBD1 (5 bases). Germline V gives CDR1 SQVTM, CDR2 ANQGSEA. The ends were cut back, 7 bases at V and 4 bases at J, with 10 bases in the middle. CDR3 length: 11 amino acids. The CDR3 protein is CSADSVYGYTF. CDR3 nucleotides: TGCAGCGCTGACAGCGTCTATGGCTACACCTTC.

V gene TRBV6-2 or TRBV6-3 combines with J gene TRBJ2-7; TRBD1 matches at 8 bases. The CDR3 length is 13 residues. The trim removed 6 bases at V and 5 bases at J, leaving 6 bases unmatched. Germline V lookup: CDR1 MNHEY, CDR2 SVGEGT. The CDR3 region has the DNA TGTGCCAGCAGGAGGACGGACAGGGACGAGCAGTACTTC. It is translated as CASRRTDRDEQYF.

This clonotype was counted between two and nine times. The chain combines TRBV7-9 with TRBJ2-7; D remains ambiguous. Trimming removed 2 bases from V and 3 bases from J, with 8 bases in between. The length of the CDR3 is 13 residues. The germline V gene encodes CDR1 SEHNR and CDR2 FQNEAQ (reference sequence). The CDR3 here is CASSLPGDYEQYF. The DNA of the CDR3 is TGTGCCAGCAGCTTACCTGGGGACTACGAGCAGTACTTC.

This chain connects TRBV12-3 or TRBV12-4 to TRBJ2-1, with 8 nucleotides matching TRBD2. Trimming took 2 bases from V and 0 from J; bases not matched to a gene: 12. The CDR3 length is 19 residues. CDR3 amino acids: CASSLLGGTRSASYNEQFF. CDR3 bases: TGTGCCAGCAGTTTATTGGGGGGGACTAGATCCGCCTCCTACAATGAGCAGTTCTTC.

V usage is TRBV12-3 or TRBV12-4 and J usage is TRBJ1-1, with TRBD1 as a possible D gene (5 bases). Trimming took 2 bases from V and 4 from J, leaving 17 bases between them. The CDR3 contains 16 residues. CDR3 region: CASSLSPWGGGTEAFF. CDR3 sequence (DNA): TGTGCCAGCAGTTTAAGCCCCTGGGGGGGAGGCACTGAAGCTTTCTTT.

This chain's CDR3 is CASSFGHPDDGYEQYF. The CDR3 DNA is TGTGCCAGTAGTTTTGGACACCCAGATGATGGCTACGAGCAGTACTTC. V gene TRBV19 combines with J gene TRBJ2-7, with D possibly being TRBD1 (5 bases). Germline V gene data show CDR1 as LNHDA and CDR2 as SQIVND (reference sequence). The CDR3 length is 16 residues. With 5 bases removed from V and 3 bases from J, the gap between germline ends came to 20 bases.

V and J are TRBV12-3 or TRBV12-4 and TRBJ2-7, with D perhaps matching TRBD2 (6 bases). The CDR3 consists of 16 residues. Between the trimmed V and J ends, which lost 7 bases and 3 bases, there was a span of 22 bases. As DNA, the CDR3 is TGTGCCAGCAAACCCGGGCAGGGACTTTCTATCTACGAGCAGTACTTC. Encoded protein: CASKPGQGLSIYEQYF.

The rearrangement uses TRBV15 and TRBJ1-5; tentative D call: TRBD1 (6 bases). Trimming pared 1 base from V and 3 bases from J, leaving 22 bases between. Germline V CDR1 and CDR2: LNHNV, YYDKDF (reference sequence). The CDR3 loop spans 19 amino acids. The CDR3 nucleotides read TGTGCCACCAGCAGAGGAGGAACAGGGCGTCCATTAGCCAATCAGCCCCAGCATTTT. It encodes CATSRGGTGRPLANQPQHF.

A few counts support this clonotype. This chain links TRBV12-3 or TRBV12-4 with TRBJ2-1; possibly TRBD2 for D (6 bases). V was cut by 3 bases and J by 4 bases, with 19 bases left in between. This CDR3 is built from 17 residues. The CDR3 protein is CASSLAAGTPYYNEQFF. CDR3 coding DNA: TGTGCCAGCAGTTTGGCCGCGGGAACCCCTTATTACAATGAGCAGTTCTTC.

V is TRBV7-3 and J is TRBJ2-3; D tentatively fits TRBD1 or TRBD2 (5 bases each). The length of the CDR3 is 17 residues. V lost 3 bases to trimming and J lost 5 bases, with 21 bases between them. Germline lookup yields CDR1 SGHTA and CDR2 FQGTGA. The CDR3 DNA reads TGTGCCAGCAGCTTGTTTCAGGGCGGGTTGAATGGAGATACGCAGTATTTT. It yields the protein CASSLFQGGLNGDTQYF.

The CDR3 reads CASSEGGQASSYEQYF. CDR3 coding DNA: TGTGCCAGCAGTGAGGGGGGACAGGCCAGCTCCTACGAGCAGTACTTC. V gene TRBV6-6 combines with J gene TRBJ2-7; the match to TRBD1 covers 8 bases. The CDR3 spans 16 residues. V dropped 5 bases and J dropped 0; count of bases not matched to a gene: 9. Per germline, CDR1 MNHNY and CDR2 SVGAGI (reference sequence).

This chain uses TRBV5-1 with TRBJ2-1, with 8 bases fitting TRBD2. The CDR3 has 16 amino acids. CDR1 SGHRS and CDR2 YFSETQ come from the germline V gene. The ends lost 3 bases at V and 0 bases at J; junction bases unmatched: 5. The CDR3 region is CASSSQSGSSYNEQFF. CDR3 bases: TGCGCCAGCAGCTCACAAAGCGGGAGCTCCTACAATGAGCAGTTCTTC.

This clonotype showed up just once. CDR3 in amino acids: CSASGLAGITDTQYF. CDR3 sequence (DNA): TGCAGTGCTAGCGGACTAGCGGGGATCACAGATACGCAGTATTTT. The chain combines TRBV20-1 with TRBJ2-3, with 12 bases aligning to TRBD2. Germline-derived CDR1 and CDR2 are DFQATT and SNEGSKA (reference sequence). CDR3 length: 15 residues. With 3 bases clipped from V and 2 bases from J, the junction kept 3 bases outside the gene matches.

The chain combines TRBV20-1 with TRBJ1-5, with 7 nucleotides matching TRBD1. Germline loops: CDR1 DFQATT, CDR2 SNEGSKA (reference sequence). This CDR3 is built from 13 residues. J was trimmed by 5 bases and V by 4 bases; bases with no gene match: 5. The CDR3 is CSAKGTADQPQHF. In nucleotides, the CDR3 is TGCAGTGCTAAGGGGACAGCCGATCAGCCCCAGCATTTT.